This T cell receptor (beta chain) was found in a study of vaccination effects on CD4 cells after COVID-19. Study conclusions and caveats: Clonal contraction was marked in infection- and vaccine-induced clones late after vaccination.

The V gene lost 2 bases and the J gene lost 0 bases, with 8 bases spanning the gap. CDR1 SGHRS and CDR2 YFSETQ come from the germline V gene. CDR3 length equals 14 residues. As regards this clone: The target antigen is unknown.

Antigen-specific CD4+ T cells were expanded (with viral peptide pools) by the ViraFEST assay ahead of sequencing. Isolating CD4+ T cells followed about 10 days of culture. Sometime from March through December 2020, the person acquired a SARS-CoV-2 infection that PCR confirmed. Participants got two doses of BNT162b2 or mRNA-1273 vaccine. The researchers cultured around 2 million PBMC per well with 8.5 to 10 IU/ml IL-2 and 7.5 to 10 ug/ml peptides. Only in-frame clones appear in the TCRdb table, and some are missing; sequencing was by immunoSEQ multiplex PCR. The data hold under 15,000 clones, with roughly 78% observed a single time.

This chain connects TRBV5-1 to TRBJ2-5, with D perhaps TRBD1 (6 bases). This TCR derives from a human donor who had a prior SARS-CoV-2 infection. The material was CD4+ T cells from PBMCs cultured with HCoV-NL63 spike peptides, obtained after COVID-19 vaccination. The CDR3 is CASSFDRHQETQYF. The DNA for the CDR3 is TGCGCCAGCAGCTTCGACAGGCACCAAGAGACCCAGTACTTC.